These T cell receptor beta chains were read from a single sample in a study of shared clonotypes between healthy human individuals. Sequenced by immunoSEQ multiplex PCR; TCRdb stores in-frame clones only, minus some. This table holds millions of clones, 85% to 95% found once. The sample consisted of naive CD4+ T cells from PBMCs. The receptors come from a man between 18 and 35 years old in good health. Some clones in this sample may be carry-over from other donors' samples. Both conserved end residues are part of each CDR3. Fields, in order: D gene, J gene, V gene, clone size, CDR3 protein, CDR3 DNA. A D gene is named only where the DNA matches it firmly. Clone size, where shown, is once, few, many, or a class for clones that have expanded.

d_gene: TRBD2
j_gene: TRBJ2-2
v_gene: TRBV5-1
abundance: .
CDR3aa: CASSLAGSGSVPGELFF
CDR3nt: TGCGCCAGCAGCTTGGCCGGCAGCGGGAGCGTTCCGGGGGAGCTGTTTTTT

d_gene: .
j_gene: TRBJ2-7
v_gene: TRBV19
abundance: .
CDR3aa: CASRDQAYEQYF
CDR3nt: TGTGCCAGTAGGGACCAAGCCTACGAGCAGTACTTC

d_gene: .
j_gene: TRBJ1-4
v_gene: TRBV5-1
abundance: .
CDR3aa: CASCPSLATNEKLFF
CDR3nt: TGCGCCAGCTGCCCCTCCCTTGCGACTAATGAAAAACTGTTTTTT

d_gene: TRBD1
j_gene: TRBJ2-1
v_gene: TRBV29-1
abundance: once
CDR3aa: CSVELDRGNLDEQFF
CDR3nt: TGCAGCGTTGAATTAGACAGGGGGAATTTGGATGAGCAGTTCTTC

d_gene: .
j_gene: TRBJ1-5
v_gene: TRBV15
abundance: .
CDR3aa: CATSNRAGQPQHF
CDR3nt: TGTGCCACCAGCAACCGGGCGGGTCAGCCCCAGCATTTT

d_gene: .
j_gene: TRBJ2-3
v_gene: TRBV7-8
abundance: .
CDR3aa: CASSPRTMSGTDTQYF
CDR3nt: TGTGCCAGCAGCCCGCGGACTATGTCGGGCACAGATACGCAGTATTTT

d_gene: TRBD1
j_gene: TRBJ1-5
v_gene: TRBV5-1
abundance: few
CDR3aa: CASSLAGQVGQPQHF
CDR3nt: TGCGCCAGCAGCTTGGCGGGACAGGTCGGTCAGCCCCAGCATTTT

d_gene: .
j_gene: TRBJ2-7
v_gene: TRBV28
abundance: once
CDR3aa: CASTALGQGGSYEQYF
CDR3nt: TGTGCCAGCACCGCACTAGGGCAGGGAGGCTCCTACGAGCAGTACTTC

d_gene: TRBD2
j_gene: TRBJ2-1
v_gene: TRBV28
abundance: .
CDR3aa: CASSLSGLAGENEQFF
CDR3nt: TGTGCCAGCAGTTTATCAGGACTAGCGGGAGAAAATGAGCAGTTCTTC

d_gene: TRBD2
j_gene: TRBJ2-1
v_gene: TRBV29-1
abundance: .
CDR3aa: CSVRGTSGRGTNEQFF
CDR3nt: TGCAGCGTACGCGGGACTAGCGGGAGAGGGACAAATGAGCAGTTCTTC

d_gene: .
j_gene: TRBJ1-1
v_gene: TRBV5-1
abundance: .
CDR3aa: CASSSGMETEAFF
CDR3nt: TGCGCCAGCAGCTCCGGGATGGAGACTGAAGCTTTCTTT

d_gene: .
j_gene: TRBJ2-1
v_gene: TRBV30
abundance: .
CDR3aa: CAWGGSAGEQFF
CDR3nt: TGTGCCTGGGGGGGCTCTGCGGGTGAGCAGTTCTTC

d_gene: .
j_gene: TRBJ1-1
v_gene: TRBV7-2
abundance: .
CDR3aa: CASSLVRVWGGGEAFF
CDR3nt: TGTGCCAGCAGCTTAGTTCGTGTGTGGGGGGGCGGTGAAGCTTTCTTT

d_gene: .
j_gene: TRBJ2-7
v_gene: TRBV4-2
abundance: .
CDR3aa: CASSQVAGAVNEQYF
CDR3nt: TGTGCCAGCAGCCAAGTGGCGGGGGCGGTCAACGAGCAGTACTTC

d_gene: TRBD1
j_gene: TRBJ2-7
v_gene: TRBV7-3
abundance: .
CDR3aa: CASSSPRGQGTNNEQYF
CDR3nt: TGTGCCAGCAGCTCCCCCAGGGGACAGGGAACAAACAACGAGCAGTACTTC

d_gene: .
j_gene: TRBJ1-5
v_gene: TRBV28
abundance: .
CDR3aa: CASRFSSNQPQHF
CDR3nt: TGTGCCAGCAGGTTTTCCAGCAATCAGCCCCAGCATTTT

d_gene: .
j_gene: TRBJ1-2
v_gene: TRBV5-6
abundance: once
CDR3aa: CASSLGPAANYGYTF
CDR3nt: TGTGCCAGCAGCTTGGGGCCTGCAGCTAACTATGGCTACACCTTC

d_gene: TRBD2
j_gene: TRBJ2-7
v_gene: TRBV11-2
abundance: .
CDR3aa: CASTGLAGYEQYF
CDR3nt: TGTGCCAGCACCGGACTAGCGGGATACGAGCAGTACTTC

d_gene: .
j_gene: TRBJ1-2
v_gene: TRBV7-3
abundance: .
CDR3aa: CASSLNSWDYGYTF
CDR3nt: TGTGCCAGCAGCTTAAACTCTTGGGACTATGGCTACACCTTC

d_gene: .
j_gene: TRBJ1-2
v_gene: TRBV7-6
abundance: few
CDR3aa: CASSLGAGANSNYGYTF
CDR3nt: TGTGCCAGCAGCCTGGGGGCAGGGGCCAACTCTAACTATGGCTACACCTTC

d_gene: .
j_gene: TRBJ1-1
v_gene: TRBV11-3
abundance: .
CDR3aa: CASSLDSGRTEAFF
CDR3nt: TGTGCCAGCAGCTTAGATTCCGGTCGCACTGAAGCTTTCTTT

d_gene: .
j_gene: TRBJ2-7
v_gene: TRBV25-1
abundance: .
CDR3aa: CASSVGGASYEQYF
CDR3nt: TGTGCCAGCAGTGTAGGGGGGGCTTCCTACGAGCAGTACTTC

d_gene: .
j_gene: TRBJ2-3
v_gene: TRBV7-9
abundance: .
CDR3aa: CASSFPPGHRTDTQYF
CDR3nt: TGTGCCAGCAGCTTCCCGCCGGGACACCGAACAGATACGCAGTATTTT

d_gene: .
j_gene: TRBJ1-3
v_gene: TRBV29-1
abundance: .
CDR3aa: CSVEAGPGNTIYF
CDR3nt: TGCAGCGTTGAAGCAGGGCCCGGAAACACCATATATTTT

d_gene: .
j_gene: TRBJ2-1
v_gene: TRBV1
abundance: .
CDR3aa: CTSSQDETDNEQFF
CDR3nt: TGCACCAGCAGCCAAGATGAAACGGACAATGAGCAGTTCTTC

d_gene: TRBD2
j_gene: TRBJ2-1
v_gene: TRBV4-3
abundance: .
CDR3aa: CASSHPASEREVIPAPNEQFF
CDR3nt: TGCGCCAGCAGCCATCCCGCCTCCGAGCGGGAGGTCATCCCGGCCCCCAATGAGCAGTTCTTC

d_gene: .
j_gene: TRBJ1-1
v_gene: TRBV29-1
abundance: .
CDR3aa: CSVEELYTEAFF
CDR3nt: TGCAGCGTTGAGGAGTTATACACTGAAGCTTTCTTT

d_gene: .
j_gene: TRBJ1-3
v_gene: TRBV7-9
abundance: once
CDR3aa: CASSLRGGGYTIYF
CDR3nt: TGTGCCAGCAGCTTACGGGGAGGCGGTTACACCATATATTTT

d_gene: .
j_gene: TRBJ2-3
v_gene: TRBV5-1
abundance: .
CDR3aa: CASSLVQGLDTQYF
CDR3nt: TGCGCCAGCAGCTTGGTACAGGGTTTAGATACGCAGTATTTT

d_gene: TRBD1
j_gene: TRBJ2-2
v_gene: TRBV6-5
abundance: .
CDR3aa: CAIRDSNTGELFF
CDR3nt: TGTGCCATCCGGGACAGTAACACCGGGGAGCTGTTTTTT

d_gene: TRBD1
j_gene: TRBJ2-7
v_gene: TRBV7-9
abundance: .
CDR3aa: CASSPDREYYEQYF
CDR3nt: TGTGCCAGCAGCCCGGACAGGGAGTACTACGAGCAGTACTTC

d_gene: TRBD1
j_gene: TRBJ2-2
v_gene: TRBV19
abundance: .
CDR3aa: CASSTQDRGERTGELFF
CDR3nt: TGTGCCAGTAGTACCCAAGACAGGGGCGAAAGAACCGGGGAGCTGTTTTTT

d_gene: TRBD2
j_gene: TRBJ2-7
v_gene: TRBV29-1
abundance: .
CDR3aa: CSVEALAGDYEQYF
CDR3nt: TGCAGCGTTGAAGCCCTAGCGGGAGACTACGAGCAGTACTTC

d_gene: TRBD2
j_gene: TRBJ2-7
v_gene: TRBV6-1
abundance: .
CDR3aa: CASSEIGGASYEQYF
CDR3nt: TGTGCCAGCAGTGAAATCGGGGGGGCCTCCTACGAGCAGTACTTC

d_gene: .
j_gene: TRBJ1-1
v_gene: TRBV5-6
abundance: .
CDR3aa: CASSLGRGNTEAFF
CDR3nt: TGTGCCAGCAGCTTGGGGCGGGGGAACACTGAAGCTTTCTTT

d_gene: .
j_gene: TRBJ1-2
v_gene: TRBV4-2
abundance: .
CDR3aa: CASSLNEVYGYTF
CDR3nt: TGTGCCAGCAGCCTCAACGAGGTCTATGGCTACACCTTC

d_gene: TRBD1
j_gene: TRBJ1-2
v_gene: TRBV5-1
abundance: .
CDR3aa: CASSLEVQGANGYTF
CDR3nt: TGCGCCAGCAGCTTGGAGGTGCAGGGGGCGAATGGCTACACCTTC

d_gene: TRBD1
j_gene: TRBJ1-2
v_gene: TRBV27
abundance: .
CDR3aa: CASSFARQGAIYGYTF
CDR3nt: TGTGCCAGCAGTTTTGCCCGACAGGGGGCGATCTATGGCTACACCTTC

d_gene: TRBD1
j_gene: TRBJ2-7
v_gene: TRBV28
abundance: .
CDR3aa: CATEGATYEQYF
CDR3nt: TGTGCCACCGAGGGGGCGACCTACGAGCAGTACTTC

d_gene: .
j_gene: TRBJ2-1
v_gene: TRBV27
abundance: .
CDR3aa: CASSPDLSEQFF
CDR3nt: TGTGCCAGCAGTCCAGACCTAAGTGAGCAGTTCTTC

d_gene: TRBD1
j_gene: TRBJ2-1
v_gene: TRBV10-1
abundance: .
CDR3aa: CASSGPGQGFGNEQFF
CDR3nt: TGCGCCAGCAGTGGGCCGGGACAGGGGTTCGGCAATGAGCAGTTCTTC